These 23 T cell receptor beta chains came from one sample sequenced in a study of blood T cell repertoires in COVID-19. The protocol was immunoSEQ multiplex PCR, while the TCRdb copy is restricted to in-frame clones and leaves out a portion. Of about 240,000 clones in the sample, approximately 83% are singletons; the top ten hold 2.5% to 3.5%. Input material: PBMCs or T cells enriched from blood (not recorded which). Every receptor here comes from a middle-aged woman with acute COVID-19.

The chain links TRBV13 to TRBJ2-7, with 8 bases identical to TRBD1. Germline loops: CDR1 PRHDT, CDR2 FYEKMQ (reference sequence). Trimming took 5 bases from V and 4 from J; bases not matched to a gene: 10. The CDR3 extends over 15 amino acids. The CDR3 DNA sequence: TGTGCCAGCAGCAGAAGACAGGGGTCGTTTTACGAGCAGTACTTC. Protein: CASSRRQGSFYEQYF.

CDR3 sequence: CASTPTSNRYNEQFF. The CDR3 DNA reads as TGTGCCAGCACTCCGACTTCAAACCGTTACAATGAGCAGTTCTTC. The genes are TRBV6-5 and TRBJ2-1; no reliable D call. This CDR3 contains 15 residues. CDR1 and CDR2 (germline): MNHEY, SVGAGI. Trimming left V 7 bases short and J 4 bases short, with 17 bases between.

V usage is TRBV27 and J usage is TRBJ2-2; D call uncertain. V was cut by 5 bases and J by 6 bases, with 16 bases left in between. Germline V gene lookup returns CDR1 MNHEY and CDR2 SMNVEV (reference sequence). The CDR3 contains 15 residues. The CDR3 protein is CASSQRPVLSGELFF. The DNA for the CDR3 is TGTGCCAGCAGTCAACGTCCAGTGTTGTCCGGGGAGCTGTTTTTT.

The rearrangement joins TRBV5-1 to TRBJ1-6; TRBD1 agrees at 8 bases. Germline assignment: CDR1 SGHRS and CDR2 YFSETQ. CDR3 length: 16 amino acids. The V gene end was trimmed by 5 bases and the J gene end by 3 bases; junction bases not matched to a gene: 7. CDR3 in DNA: TGCGCCAGCAGAAGGACAGGGATGAGCTATAATTCACCCCTCCACTTT. Its protein product is CASRRTGMSYNSPLHF.

The chain combines TRBV11-3 with TRBJ2-1; 8 bases align to TRBD2. CDR3 length: 19 residues. From germline, CDR1 is SGHNT and CDR2 YENEEA. The trim removed 3 bases at V and 2 bases at J, leaving 15 bases unmatched. Here the CDR3 reads CASSFGGLLGLAPYNEQFF. CDR3 in DNA: TGTGCCAGCAGCTTTGGGGGGCTCCTAGGACTAGCCCCCTACAATGAGCAGTTCTTC.

J is TRBJ1-5 and V is TRBV2; tentative D call: TRBD1 (6 bases). V dropped 8 bases and J dropped 7 bases, with 15 bases sitting between them. The CDR3 extends over 13 amino acids. CDR1 and CDR2 from the germline V gene are SNHLY and FYNNEI. The CDR3 DNA reads as TGTGCCAGCCAACAGGGTCTTGGACAGCCCCAGCATTTT. It translates to CASQQGLGQPQHF.

This clone was seen more than once but under ten times. The V call is TRBV28, the J call TRBJ1-3; 9 bases fit TRBD1. The CDR3 loop spans 15 amino acids. V shed 3 bases and J 4 bases; nucleotides not matched to a gene: 4. In germline, CDR1 is MDHEN, CDR2 SYDVKM. The CDR3 here is CASSLGDRAGNTIYF. The CDR3 nucleotides read TGTGCCAGCAGTTTGGGGGACAGGGCCGGAAACACCATATATTTT.

This clone came up a few times. This chain joins TRBV7-3 and TRBJ1-4; D may be TRBD1 (6 bases). Germline CDR1 is SGHTA and CDR2 is FQGTGA. The CDR3 totals 13 residues. The germline V and J ends were trimmed by 2 bases and 11 bases, with 12 bases remaining between them. The CDR3 sequence is CASSLGPTGKLFF. The CDR3 bases are TGTGCCAGCAGCTTAGGTCCCACAGGGAAACTGTTTTTT.

V usage is TRBV30 and J usage is TRBJ1-1; D is perhaps TRBD1 (6 bases). Germline V gene sequence: CDR1 GTSNPN, CDR2 SVGIG (reference sequence). This CDR3 has 12 amino acids. The V end was cut by 2 bases, the J end by 7 bases, with 11 bases between. This chain's CDR3 is CAWSTDRSEAFF. The CDR3 region has the DNA TGTGCCTGGAGTACCGACAGGAGTGAAGCTTTCTTT. Based on the CDR3 plus reference TRBV30 and TRBJ1-1, the full variable domain is SQTIHQWPATLVQPVGSPLSLECTVEGTSNPNLYWYRQAAGRGLQLLFYSVGIGQISSEVPQNLSASRPQDRQFILSSKKLLLSDSGFYLCAWSTDRSEAFFGQGTRLTVV.

The chain recombines TRBV7-6 with TRBJ1-3; the D is unclear. The V gene's germline CDR1 is SGHVS and CDR2 FNYEAQ. The CDR3 runs to 16 residues. Deletions cut 2 bases from V and 0 bases from J, with 11 bases between. The CDR3 is CASSLLPADSGNTIYF. CDR3 nucleotide sequence: TGTGCCAGCAGCTTACTTCCGGCGGACTCTGGAAACACCATATATTTT.

This chain connects TRBV30 to TRBJ2-3; D is perhaps TRBD1 (6 bases). Germline V gene sequence: CDR1 GTSNPN, CDR2 SVGIG (reference sequence). The CDR3 covers 13 residues. Trimming removed 4 bases from V and 3 bases from J, with 11 bases in between. CDR3 coding DNA: TGTGCCTGGATAACGACAGGAACAGATACGCAGTATTTT. Protein: CAWITTGTDTQYF.

V usage is TRBV11-3 and J usage is TRBJ2-2, with TRBD2 matching 8 bases. CDR3 length equals 17 residues. V was pared by 5 bases and J by 6 bases, with 14 bases of the junction left unmatched. In germline, CDR1 is SGHNT, CDR2 YENEEA. The CDR3 region is CASSPLSGTSFSGELFF. The CDR3 bases are TGTGCCAGCAGCCCCCTGTCCGGGACTAGTTTCTCCGGGGAGCTGTTTTTT.

The genes are TRBV15 and TRBJ2-7, with 7 nucleotides matching TRBD1. CDR3 size: 15 residues. V shed 4 bases and J 3 bases; nucleotides not matched to a gene: 9. Per germline, CDR1 LNHNV and CDR2 YYDKDF (reference sequence). The CDR3 is CATSTNRGIDYEQYF. In DNA, the CDR3 is TGTGCCACCAGCACCAACAGGGGAATTGACTACGAGCAGTACTTC. The full variable domain, rest sourced from reference TRBV15 and TRBJ2-7, is DAMVIQNPRYQVTQFGKPVTLSCSQTLNHNVMYWYQQKSSQAPKLLFHYYDKDFNNEADTPDNFQSRRPNTSFCFLDIRSPGLGDTAMYLCATSTNRGIDYEQYFGPGTRLTVT.

The chain has TRBV6-6 and TRBJ2-1, with TRBD2 identical over 9 bases. J was trimmed by 4 bases and V by 6 bases; bases with no gene match: 19. This CDR3 comprises 19 residues. Germline loops: CDR1 MNHNY, CDR2 SVGAGI (reference sequence). The CDR3 protein is CASSSPGTSLLLGYNEQFF. DNA for the CDR3: TGTGCCAGCAGCTCACCCGGGACTAGCCTCCTTTTGGGATACAATGAGCAGTTCTTC.

The rearrangement links TRBV7-9 to TRBJ2-7, with 11 bases matching TRBD2. The CDR3 spans 16 residues. Trimming at V came to 4 bases and at J to 0 bases, leaving 5 bases not matched to a gene. Per the germline V gene, CDR1 is SEHNR and CDR2 is FQNEAQ (reference sequence). The CDR3, as DNA: TGTGCCAGCAGCTACGATAGCGGGAGGGCCTCCTACGAGCAGTACTTC. It specifies CASSYDSGRASYEQYF.

The rearrangement joins TRBV11-2 to TRBJ2-7, with 8 positions matching TRBD2. CDR1 and CDR2 (germline): SGHAT, FQNNGV. This CDR3 contains 14 residues. J gave up 3 bases and V 5 bases, and 6 bases lay outside the gene matches. The CDR3 here is CASSEAGVGYEQYF. CDR3 sequence (DNA): TGTGCCAGCAGCGAAGCGGGAGTAGGCTACGAGCAGTACTTC.

The V and J genes are TRBV4-1 and TRBJ2-1; D might be TRBD2 (6 bases). V lost 4 bases and J 5 bases, leaving 15 bases between the germline ends. CDR3 length: 15 amino acids. Germline V lookup: CDR1 MGHRA, CDR2 YSYEKL. CDR3 sequence: CASSRGASVNNEQFF. For the CDR3, the DNA is TGCGCCAGCAGCCGCGGGGCTAGCGTGAACAATGAGCAGTTCTTC.

The CDR3 region is CASSQDPSGRAGYEQYF. The CDR3 coding sequence is TGTGCCAGCAGCCAAGATCCGAGCGGGAGGGCCGGTTACGAGCAGTACTTC. The rearrangement links TRBV4-2 to TRBJ2-7, with 10 positions matching TRBD2. CDR1 and CDR2 (germline): LGHNA, YNFKEQ. This CDR3 spans 17 amino acids. Losses at the gene ends were 0 bases for V and 4 bases for J; bases not matched to a gene: 9.

The V and J genes are TRBV27 and TRBJ2-7; the D gene is possibly TRBD2 (5 bases). Trimming cost V 7 bases and J 4 bases, with 8 bases left between them. The CDR3 length is 11 residues. The germline V gene has CDR1 MNHEY and CDR2 SMNVEV (reference sequence). CDR3 nucleotides: TGTGCCAGCAAAGGAGGATACGAGCAGTACTTC. It yields the protein CASKGGYEQYF.

This clone was detected once. The rearrangement links TRBV11-2 to TRBJ2-2, with no clear D. Looked up from germline, CDR1 is SGHAT and CDR2 is FQNNGV. The V end was cut by 2 bases, the J end by 7 bases, with 5 bases between. CDR3 length: 12 amino acids. CDR3 amino acids: CASSLLVGELFF. The DNA of the CDR3 is TGTGCCAGCAGCTTATTAGTCGGGGAGCTGTTTTTT.

The chain has TRBV18 and TRBJ2-1; perhaps TRBD2 as D (6 bases). Trimming took off 2 bases at V and 6 bases at J, with 20 bases between the two ends. Germline lookup yields CDR1 KGHSH and CDR2 LQKENI. This CDR3 comprises 17 residues. The CDR3: CASSPSPGESPTNEQFF. The CDR3 DNA sequence: TGTGCCAGCTCACCAAGCCCGGGAGAGTCTCCGACCAATGAGCAGTTCTTC.

This chain joins TRBV7-9 and TRBJ2-1; the match to TRBD2 covers 7 bases. Germline V CDR1 and CDR2: SEHNR, FQNEAQ (reference sequence). V was clipped by 4 bases and J by 16 bases; unmatched bases: 13. This CDR3 comprises 13 residues. The CDR3 DNA reads TGTGCCAGCAGCTGGCTAGCGGCCGGCCACCGCTTCTTC. Translating it yields CASSWLAAGHRFF.

This rearrangement joins TRBV13 to TRBJ2-5, with D perhaps matching TRBD2 (5 bases). The germline CDR1 and CDR2 sequences are PRHDT and FYEKMQ (reference sequence). Trimming removed 1 base from V and 5 bases from J, with 11 bases in between. The CDR3 runs 14 residues. This CDR3 reads CASSLVVSGETQYF. For the CDR3, the DNA is TGTGCCAGCAGCTTAGTGGTTTCGGGGGAGACCCAGTACTTC.